This T cell receptor (beta chain) was retrieved from a study of T cell responses to AZD1222 COVID-19 vaccine. Germline values: CDR1 LNHDA, CDR2 SQIVND (reference sequence). The CDR3 is 13 amino acids. V lost 7 bases, J lost 9 bases, and 16 bases lay in between. Clones were read by immunoSEQ multiplex PCR, and TCRdb kept only the in-frame ones, dropping some. Seen here are 95,000 to 150,000 clones, 85% to 90% observed once, and the top ten hold 6.5% to 9.5%. The chain links TRBV19 to TRBJ1-5, with no clear D. The material sequenced was peripheral blood, taken on day 0 of AZD1222 vaccination. This clonotype originated in an adult in good health. The CDR3 nucleotides read TGTGCCAGTACCGAGAGGGCCCCGGGGCCCCAGCATTTT. Protein product: CASTERAPGPQHF.